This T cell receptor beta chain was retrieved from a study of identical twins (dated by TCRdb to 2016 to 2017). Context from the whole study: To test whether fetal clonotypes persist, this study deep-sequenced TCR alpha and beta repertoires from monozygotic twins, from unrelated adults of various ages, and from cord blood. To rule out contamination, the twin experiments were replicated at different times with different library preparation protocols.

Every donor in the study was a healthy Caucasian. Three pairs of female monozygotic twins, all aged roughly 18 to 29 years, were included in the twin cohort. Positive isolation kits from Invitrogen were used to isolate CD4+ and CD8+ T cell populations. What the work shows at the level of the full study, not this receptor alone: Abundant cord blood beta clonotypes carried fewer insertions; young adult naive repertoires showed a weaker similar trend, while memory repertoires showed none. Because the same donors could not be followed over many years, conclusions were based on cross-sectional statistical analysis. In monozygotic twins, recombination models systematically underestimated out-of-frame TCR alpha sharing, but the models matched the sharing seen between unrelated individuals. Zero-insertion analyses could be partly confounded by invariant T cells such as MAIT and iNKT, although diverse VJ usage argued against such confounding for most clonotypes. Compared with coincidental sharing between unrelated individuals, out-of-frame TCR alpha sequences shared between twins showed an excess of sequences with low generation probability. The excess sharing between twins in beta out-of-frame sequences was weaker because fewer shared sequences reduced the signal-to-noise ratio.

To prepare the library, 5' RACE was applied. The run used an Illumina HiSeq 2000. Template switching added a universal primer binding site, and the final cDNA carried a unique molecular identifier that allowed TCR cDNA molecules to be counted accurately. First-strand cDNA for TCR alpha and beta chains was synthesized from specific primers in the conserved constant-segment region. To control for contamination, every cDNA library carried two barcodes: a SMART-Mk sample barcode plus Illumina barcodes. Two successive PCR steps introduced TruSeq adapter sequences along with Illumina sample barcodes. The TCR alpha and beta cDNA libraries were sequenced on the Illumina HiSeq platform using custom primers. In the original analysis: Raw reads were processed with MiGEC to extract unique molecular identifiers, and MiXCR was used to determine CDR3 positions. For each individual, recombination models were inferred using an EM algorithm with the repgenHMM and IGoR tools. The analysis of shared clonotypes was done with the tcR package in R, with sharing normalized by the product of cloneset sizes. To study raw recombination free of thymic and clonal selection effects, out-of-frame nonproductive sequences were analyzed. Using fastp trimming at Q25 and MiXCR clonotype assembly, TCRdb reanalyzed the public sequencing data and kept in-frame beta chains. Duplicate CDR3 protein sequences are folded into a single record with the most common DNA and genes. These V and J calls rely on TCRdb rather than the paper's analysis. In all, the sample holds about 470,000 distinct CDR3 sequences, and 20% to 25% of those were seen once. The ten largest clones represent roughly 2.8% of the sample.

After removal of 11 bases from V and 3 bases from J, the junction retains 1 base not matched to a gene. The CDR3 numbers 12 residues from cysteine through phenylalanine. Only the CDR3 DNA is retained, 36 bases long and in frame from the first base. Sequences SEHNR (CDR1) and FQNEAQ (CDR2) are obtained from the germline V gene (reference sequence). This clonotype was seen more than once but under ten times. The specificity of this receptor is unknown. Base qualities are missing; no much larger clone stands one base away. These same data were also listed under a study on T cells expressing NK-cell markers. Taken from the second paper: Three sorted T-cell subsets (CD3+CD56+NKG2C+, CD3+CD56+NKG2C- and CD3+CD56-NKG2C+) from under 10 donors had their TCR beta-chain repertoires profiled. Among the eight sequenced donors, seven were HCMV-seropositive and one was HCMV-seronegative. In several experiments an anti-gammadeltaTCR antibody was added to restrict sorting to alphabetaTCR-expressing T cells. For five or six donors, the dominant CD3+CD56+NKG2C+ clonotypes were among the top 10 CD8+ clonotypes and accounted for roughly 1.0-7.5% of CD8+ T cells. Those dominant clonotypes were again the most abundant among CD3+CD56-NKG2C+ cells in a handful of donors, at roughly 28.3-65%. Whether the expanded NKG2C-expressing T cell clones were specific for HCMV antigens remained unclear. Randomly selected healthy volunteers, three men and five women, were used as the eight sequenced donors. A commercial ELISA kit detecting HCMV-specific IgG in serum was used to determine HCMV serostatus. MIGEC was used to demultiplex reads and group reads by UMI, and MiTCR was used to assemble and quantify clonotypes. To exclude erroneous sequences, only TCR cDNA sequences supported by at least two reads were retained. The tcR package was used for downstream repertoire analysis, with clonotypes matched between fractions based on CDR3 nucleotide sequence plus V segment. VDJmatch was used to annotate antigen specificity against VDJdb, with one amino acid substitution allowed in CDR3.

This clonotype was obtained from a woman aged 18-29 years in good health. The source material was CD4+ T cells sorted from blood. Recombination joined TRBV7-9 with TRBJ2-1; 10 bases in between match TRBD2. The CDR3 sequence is CAGLAVYNEQFF. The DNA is TGTGCCGGACTAGCGGTCTACAATGAGCAGTTCTTC.